The next 31 T cell receptor beta chains were all read from a single sample in a study of T-cell reconstitution after alpha-beta-depleted transplantation in children. The library targeted TCRbeta and was prepared with unique molecular identifiers. TCRdb passed the PCR reads through MiXCR, listing each CDR3 protein once. Among about 600,000 distinct CDR3 sequences, 13% were seen once, and the ten largest hold approximately 2.1%. Sequences were derived from PBMCs, mostly from graft donor cells, sampled 360 days after TCRalphabeta/CD19-depleted stem cell transplant. The receptors originated from a male patient younger than 18 who had a stem cell transplant for acute myeloid leukemia, so the T cells may come from the graft donor.

This clonotype has a count of ten or more. V gene TRBV29-1 combines with J gene TRBJ2-5; tentatively, D is TRBD1 (5 bases). CDR1 is SQVTM, CDR2 ANQGSEA, per germline. The CDR3 has 13 residues. V lost 4 bases, J lost 1 base, and 10 bases lay in between. DNA for the CDR3: TGCAGCGTTGCCGACAGAACCCAAGAGACCCAGTACTTC. Protein: CSVADRTQETQYF.

This clonotype came up a few times. This chain uses TRBV20-1 with TRBJ2-3; 9 bases map to TRBD2. Germline CDR1 is DFQATT and CDR2 is SNEGSKA (reference sequence). Trimming removed 5 bases from V and 6 bases from J; junction bases left unmatched: 12. The CDR3 is 15 amino acids. CDR3 sequence reads: CSAPFRAGGGDTQYF. CDR3 DNA: TGCAGTGCTCCCTTTCGTGCGGGAGGGGGGGATACGCAGTATTTT.

This clonotype appeared a few times. This chain links TRBV5-1 with TRBJ2-7; the D gene is possibly TRBD2 (6 bases). With 2 bases removed from V and 4 bases from J, the gap between germline ends came to 13 bases. The CDR3 runs 14 residues. The germline V gene encodes CDR1 SGHRS and CDR2 YFSETQ. The CDR3 sequence: CASSFFGRGYEQYF. CDR3 DNA: TGCGCCAGCAGCTTTTTCGGGAGAGGGTACGAGCAGTACTTC.

The V gene is TRBV29-1, the J gene TRBJ2-3; D not certain. CDR1 is SQVTM, CDR2 ANQGSEA, per germline. This CDR3 has 13 residues. V lost 7 bases to trimming and J lost 6 bases, with 17 bases between them. CDR3 amino acids: CSARTHGPDTQYF. The DNA of the CDR3 is TGCAGCGCCCGGACCCACGGCCCGGATACGCAGTATTTT.

This clonotype was observed many times. The rearrangement joins TRBV7-2 to TRBJ2-1; 9 bases are a match to TRBD2. CDR3 size: 13 residues. Trimming removed 6 bases from V and 9 bases from J; junction bases left unmatched: 6. Per the germline V gene, CDR1 is SGHTA and CDR2 is FQGNSA. CDR3 residues: CASSPLAGTEQFF. The CDR3 DNA is TGTGCCAGCAGTCCCCTAGCGGGGACTGAGCAGTTCTTC. Full variable domain (rest looked up from reference TRBV7-2 and TRBJ2-1): GAGVSQSPSNKVTEKGKDVELRCDPISGHTALYWYRQSLGQGLEFLIYFQGNSAPDKSGLPSDRFSAERTGGSVSTLTIQRTQQEDSAVYLCASSPLAGTEQFFGPGTRLTVL.

This chain connects TRBV10-3 to TRBJ1-6, with D possibly TRBD1 on 6 matching bases. Germline V gene sequence: CDR1 ENHRY, CDR2 SYGVKD. Trimming removed 6 bases from V and 0 bases from J, with 6 bases in between. The CDR3 sequence is 14 residues long. CDR3 amino acids: CAIRDSSYNSPLHF. CDR3 bases: TGTGCCATCAGGGACAGCTCCTATAATTCACCCCTCCACTTT.

This clonotype was detected only once. V gene TRBV4-2 combines with J gene TRBJ1-1; D is perhaps TRBD1 (5 bases). From germline, CDR1 is LGHNA and CDR2 YNFKEQ. The CDR3 consists of 16 residues. Trimming took 0 bases from V and 0 from J, leaving 11 bases between them. The CDR3: CASSQDTRGLNTEAFF. Here the CDR3 DNA reads TGTGCCAGCAGCCAAGATACGAGGGGTCTGAACACTGAAGCTTTCTTT.

The rearrangement links TRBV27 to TRBJ2-7; TRBD1 matches at 9 bases. Germline CDR1 reads MNHEY; CDR2 reads SMNVEV (reference sequence). This CDR3 contains 15 residues. The V segment lost 5 bases and the J segment 4 bases; nucleotides outside the gene matches: 9. CDR3 sequence reads: CASSVPGQGVYEQYF. CDR3 in DNA: TGTGCCAGCAGTGTCCCGGGACAGGGAGTTTACGAGCAGTACTTC.

This clonotype was observed a few times. CDR3 nucleotide sequence: TGCGCCAGCAGCCAAGATAATCTGCAGGTCATGGGAGCTTTCTTT. It yields the protein CASSQDNLQVMGAFF. This chain uses TRBV4-1 with TRBJ1-1, with D unclear. The germline CDR1 and CDR2 sequences are MGHRA and YSYEKL. Trimming shortened V by 0 bases and J by 10 bases, and 18 bases separated the two germline ends. This CDR3 region has 15 residues.

J is TRBJ2-5 and V is TRBV10-3; D gene ambiguous. The germline CDR1 and CDR2 sequences are ENHRY and SYGVKD. CDR3 length: 16 amino acids. V was trimmed by 0 bases and J by 1 base, leaving 12 bases between them. DNA of the CDR3: TGTGCCATCAGTGAGTCTAGGAAGACGGTCCAAGAGACCCAGTACTTC. As protein: CAISESRKTVQETQYF.

The gene calls are TRBV3-1 and TRBJ2-1; 12 bases are shared with TRBD2. The CDR3 spans 17 residues. Trimming at V came to 4 bases and at J to 4 bases, leaving 8 bases not matched to a gene. Per germline, CDR1 LGHDT and CDR2 YNNKEL (reference sequence). The CDR3: CASSPWTSGTSYNEQFF. CDR3 coding DNA: TGTGCCAGCAGCCCTTGGACTAGCGGGACCTCGTACAATGAGCAGTTCTTC.

This clonotype has just a few counts. The CDR3 coding sequence is TGCGCCAGCGGTGCGACCCCCAGCGGGAGGAACACCGGGGAGCTGTTTTTT. Its translation: CASGATPSGRNTGELFF. The chain carries TRBV5-1 and TRBJ2-2; 8 bases fit TRBD2. This CDR3 is 17 amino acids long. The ends lost 7 bases at V and 1 base at J; junction bases unmatched: 12. Germline V gene sequence: CDR1 SGHRS, CDR2 YFSETQ.

This chain joins TRBV5-4 and TRBJ2-1; D possibly corresponds to TRBD1 (5 bases). The V gene lost 5 bases and the J gene lost 8 bases, with 11 bases spanning the gap. Germline lookup yields CDR1 SGHNT and CDR2 YYREEE (reference sequence). CDR3 length: 12 residues. As DNA, the CDR3 is TGTGCCAGCAGTACAACAGGTTATGAGCAGTTCTTC. Amino acids: CASSTTGYEQFF.

This chain uses TRBV4-3 with TRBJ2-7; 7 nucleotides agree with TRBD2. The CDR3 contains 17 residues. Germline CDR1 and CDR2: LGHNA and YSLEER. V lost 1 base, J lost 3 bases, and 12 bases stayed unmatched. CDR3: CASSQVSSGKHYYEQYF. The CDR3 DNA reads TGCGCCAGCAGCCAAGTCTCTAGCGGAAAGCACTACTACGAGCAGTACTTC.

This clonotype was observed once. This chain uses TRBV18 with TRBJ1-3, with D maybe TRBD1 (5 bases). CDR3 length equals 18 residues. The germline gives CDR1 KGHSH, CDR2 LQKENI. Trimming left V 2 bases short and J 1 base short, with 18 bases between. In DNA, the CDR3 is TGTGCCAGCTCACCATACCCAGGGCCCGCACCGTCTGGAAACACCATATATTTT. It codes for CASSPYPGPAPSGNTIYF.

This clonotype was observed a few times. V and J are TRBV7-9 and TRBJ1-6, with D unclear. The CDR3 runs 14 residues. Germline V gene sequence: CDR1 SEHNR, CDR2 FQNEAQ (reference sequence). V was pared by 2 bases and J by 7 bases, with 9 bases between. CDR3 sequence reads: CASSLLESNSPLHF. In DNA, the CDR3 is TGTGCCAGCAGCTTATTGGAATCCAATTCACCCCTCCACTTT.

This clonotype was recorded a few times. J is TRBJ2-7 and V is TRBV28; 8 nucleotides agree with TRBD1. Losses at the gene ends were 6 bases for V and 2 bases for J; bases not matched to a gene: 9. The CDR3 totals 15 residues. Germline V gives CDR1 MDHEN, CDR2 SYDVKM. DNA for the CDR3: TGTGCCAGCAGCTTGGACAGGGCCCCCCCCTACGAGCAGTACTTC. It codes for CASSLDRAPPYEQYF.

This clonotype was recorded once. This likely comes from a read error, as the CDR3 has no conserved phenylalanine or tryptophan at its end. The J gene is TRBJ1-2, the V gene TRBV7-9, with 9 positions matching TRBD1. The junction had 11 bases not matched to a gene; V was cut back by 5 bases and J by 4 bases. Looked up from germline, CDR1 is SEHNR and CDR2 is FQNEAQ (reference sequence). The length of the CDR3 is 16 residues. CDR3 nucleotides: TGTGCCAGCAGCCCCCCCAGCGGACAGGGGATCTATGGCTACACCTGC. This sequence encodes CASSPPSGQGIYGYTC.

The table lists this clonotype with a few counts. The chain has TRBV5-4 and TRBJ2-2; the match to TRBD2 covers 9 bases. The V gene end was trimmed by 4 bases and the J gene end by 0 bases; junction bases not matched to a gene: 4. The CDR3 runs to 16 residues. The germline gives CDR1 SGHNT, CDR2 YYREEE (reference sequence). The CDR3 loop is CASSRGRVSNTGELFF. In nucleotides, the CDR3 is TGTGCCAGCAGCCGCGGGAGGGTTTCGAACACCGGGGAGCTGTTTTTT.

The chain employs TRBV5-1 and TRBJ1-1; the D is unclear. V was trimmed by 4 bases and J by 5 bases, leaving 12 bases between them. Germline values: CDR1 SGHRS, CDR2 YFSETQ. CDR3 size: 13 residues. The CDR3 sequence is CASSRRKDTEAFF. The CDR3 DNA is TGCGCCAGCAGCCGGCGGAAAGATACTGAAGCTTTCTTT.

This clonotype was observed a few times. This chain joins TRBV9 and TRBJ2-1, with D unresolved. The germline gives CDR1 SGDLS, CDR2 YYNGEE. V lost 0 bases and J lost 6, with 4 bases in between. The CDR3 loop spans 12 amino acids. CDR3 in DNA: TGTGCCAGCAGCGTAGTGAGCAATGAGCAGTTCTTC. It specifies CASSVVSNEQFF.

This clonotype was recorded many times. This sequence joins TRBV2 and TRBJ2-5; D is perhaps TRBD1 (5 bases). The ends were cut back, 9 bases at V and 2 bases at J, with 13 bases in the middle. CDR3 length: 13 amino acids. Germline assignment: CDR1 SNHLY and CDR2 FYNNEI. The CDR3 reads CASSLTEQETQYF. The DNA for the CDR3 is TGTGCCAGTTCGCTGACAGAACAAGAGACCCAGTACTTC.

At least ten counts were recorded for this clonotype. V and J are TRBV6-2 or TRBV6-3 and TRBJ2-7; 9 bases map to TRBD2. Germline assignment: CDR1 MNHEY and CDR2 SVGEGT. The CDR3 consists of 15 residues. V lost 2 bases, J lost 5 bases, and 7 bases stayed unmatched. CDR3 protein: CASSYGPSGKNEQYF. The DNA for the CDR3 is TGTGCCAGCAGTTACGGGCCTAGCGGGAAGAACGAGCAGTACTTC.

This clonotype was picked up a small number of times. The genes are TRBV20-1 and TRBJ2-7; D remains unclear. The germline CDR1 and CDR2 sequences are DFQATT and SNEGSKA (reference sequence). V dropped 6 bases and J dropped 6 bases, with 24 bases sitting between them. The CDR3 loop spans 15 amino acids. CDR3: CSARFGKSPFREQYF. As DNA, the CDR3 is TGCAGTGCCCGGTTCGGCAAGTCCCCTTTTCGCGAGCAGTACTTC.

In its sample, this clonotype was seen a few times. The chain joins TRBV20-1 to TRBJ2-1; 15 positions agree with TRBD2. Losses at the gene ends were 5 bases for V and 8 bases for J; bases not matched to a gene: 7. Germline CDR1 and CDR2: DFQATT and SNEGSKA (reference sequence). This CDR3 is built from 15 residues. The CDR3 region has the DNA TGCAGTGCTCTCTCCGGGACTAGCGGGAGGTATGAGCAGTTCTTC. It translates to CSALSGTSGRYEQFF.

This clonotype was recorded once. A junction boundary mismatches the germline segment, possibly from a read error. The chain links TRBV7-6 to TRBJ2-2; 9 bases are shared with TRBD1. The CDR3 extends over 15 amino acids. In germline, CDR1 is SGHVS, CDR2 FNYEAQ. The CDR3 sequence: CASSPPTGGTAELFF. DNA for the CDR3: TGTGCCAGCAGCCCTCCGACAGGGGGGACCGCGGAGCTGTTTTTT.

This chain connects TRBV4-2 to TRBJ1-3; D might be TRBD1 (5 bases). The germline gives CDR1 LGHNA, CDR2 YNFKEQ. The V and J ends lost 4 bases and 2 bases respectively, with 12 bases between them. The CDR3 contains 15 residues. The CDR3 reads CASSLPGAAGNTIYF. The CDR3 DNA reads as TGTGCCAGCAGCCTCCCCGGGGCGGCTGGAAACACCATATATTTT.

The table lists this clonotype with many counts. The chain couples TRBV12-3 or TRBV12-4 to TRBJ2-1; 9 positions agree with TRBD2. The ends lost 8 bases at V and 7 bases at J; junction bases unmatched: 12. This CDR3 comprises 15 residues. CDR3 in amino acids: CASGRLAAMLNEQFF. CDR3 bases: TGTGCCAGCGGCCGACTAGCGGCTATGTTAAATGAGCAGTTCTTC.

Many counts were recorded for this clonotype. The chain has TRBV20-1 and TRBJ2-3, with 13 bases fitting TRBD2. Germline CDR1 DFQATT, CDR2 SNEGSKA (reference sequence). The CDR3 loop spans 16 amino acids. With 6 bases clipped from V and 0 bases from J, the junction kept 6 bases outside the gene matches. CDR3 bases: TGCAGTGCGAGATCGGGACTAGCGGGGAGCACAGATACGCAGTATTTT. It specifies CSARSGLAGSTDTQYF.

The V call is TRBV4-3, the J call TRBJ2-5, with 8 bases matching TRBD2. Germline CDR1 is LGHNA and CDR2 is YSLEER. This CDR3 has 15 residues. Trimming took 1 base from V and 5 from J; bases not matched to a gene: 6. CDR3 nucleotide sequence: TGCGCCAGCAGCCAAGTCCCGGGAGGGCGGGAGACCCAGTACTTC. Translating gives CASSQVPGGRETQYF.

This clonotype was found many times. The chain employs TRBV2 and TRBJ2-3; 7 nucleotides line up with TRBD2. Trimming took 5 bases from V and 4 from J; bases not matched to a gene: 12. The CDR3 is 16 amino acids. Germline values: CDR1 SNHLY, CDR2 FYNNEI. For the CDR3, the DNA is TGTGCCAGCAGTCCCCCCCTGGGCGGGAGTCCAGATACGCAGTATTTT. As protein: CASSPPLGGSPDTQYF.